The clone carrying this TCR beta chain is classed as medium-sized. The antigen is undetermined. From RNA transcripts, TCR beta CDR3 regions were amplified. HTBI primers were employed in a first-round RT-PCR of the TCR CDR3. MiXCR, applied by TCRdb to the multiplex PCR reads, yields one record per CDR3 protein. The sample yields about 98,000 distinct CDR3 sequences, 35% to 45% seen once. The authors deemed Graves' hyperthyroidism stable absent ophthalmopathy progression within 18 months. Hyperthyroidism, newly diagnosed and lasting under 2 months, affected patients aged 18 to 65. Any patient presenting with uncontrolled infection, other autoimmune disease, pregnancy or lactation was left out. CDR3 size: 12 residues. Per germline, CDR1 DFQATT and CDR2 SNEGSKA (reference sequence). Trimming removed 4 bases at V and 3 bases at J, with 10 bases between. This sample stems from a study of T cells in Graves' hyperthyroidism and ophthalmopathy. The study's findings and limits: By a 13 V-J model, ophthalmopathy was set apart from stable hyperthyroidism.

V gene TRBV20-1 combines with J gene TRBJ2-7, with unresolved D. The TCR originated in a woman under 40 with Graves' hyperthyroidism. Material for sequencing was peripheral blood or thyroid tissue (not recorded which). Here the CDR3 reads CSATDWHYEQYF. The CDR3, as DNA: TGCAGTGCTACAGACTGGCACTACGAGCAGTACTTC.